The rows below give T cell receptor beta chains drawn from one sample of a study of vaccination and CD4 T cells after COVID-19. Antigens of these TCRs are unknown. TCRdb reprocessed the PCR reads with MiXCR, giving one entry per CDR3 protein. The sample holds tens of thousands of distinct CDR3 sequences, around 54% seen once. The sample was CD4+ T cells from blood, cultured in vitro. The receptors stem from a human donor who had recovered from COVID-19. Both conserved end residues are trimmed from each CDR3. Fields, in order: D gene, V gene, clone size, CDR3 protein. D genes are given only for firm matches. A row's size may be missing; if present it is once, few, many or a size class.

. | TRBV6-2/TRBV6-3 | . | ASSYSFPVYEQY
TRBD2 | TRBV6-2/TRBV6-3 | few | ASSYSTSGRADEQY
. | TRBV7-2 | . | ASSLAPTGIPSYEQY
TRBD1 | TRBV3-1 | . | ASSSGTGADTQY
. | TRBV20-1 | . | SAIVGLTEAF
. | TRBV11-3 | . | ASSYDGLGVDSPLH
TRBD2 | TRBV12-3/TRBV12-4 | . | ASSLPPGAGGRYNEQF
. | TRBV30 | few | AWSARRTEAF
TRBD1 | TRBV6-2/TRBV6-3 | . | ASSAPGQGKDGYT
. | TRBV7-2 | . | ASSLGGDIQY
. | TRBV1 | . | TSSQGGNQPQH
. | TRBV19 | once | ASSISTGRRSGYT
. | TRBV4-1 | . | ASSTHTGELF
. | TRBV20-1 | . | SASTWEEKTDTQY
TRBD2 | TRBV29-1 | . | SARGTSGTYEQY
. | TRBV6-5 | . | ASSYPESGYT
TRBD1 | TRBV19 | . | ASSTDRGLTWGYT
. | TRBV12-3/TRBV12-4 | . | ASSYHGELF
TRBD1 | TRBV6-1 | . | ASRTGTGVWSGELF
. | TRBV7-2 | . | ASSLAGTNQPQH
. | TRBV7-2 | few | ASSPRQVDSPLH
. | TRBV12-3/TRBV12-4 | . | ASSFKIGTEAF
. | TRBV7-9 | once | ASSLIGAANTGELF
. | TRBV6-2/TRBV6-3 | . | ASSYPAVSYEQY
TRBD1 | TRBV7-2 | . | ASSPRTGQETQY
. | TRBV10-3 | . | AISRDTDYNEQF
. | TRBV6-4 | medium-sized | ASSRGSNTGELF
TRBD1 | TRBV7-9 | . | ASSLGEGGFSGANVLT
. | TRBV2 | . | ASSERQYTDTQY
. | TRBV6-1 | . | ASRGGLGSVYEGYT
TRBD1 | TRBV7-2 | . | ASSLIQGAAAF
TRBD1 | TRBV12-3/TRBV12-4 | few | ASSPYRGRVGNGYT
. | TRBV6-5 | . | ASSYSQEKLF
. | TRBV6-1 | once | ASSEAGSGYGYT
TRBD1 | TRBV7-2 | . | ASSRTGSQPQH
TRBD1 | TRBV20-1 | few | SARGQGNQPQH
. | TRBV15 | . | ATKVGSNTEAF
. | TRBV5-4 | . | ASSPQDRRADTQY
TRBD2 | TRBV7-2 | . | ASSLVAGPDYEQY
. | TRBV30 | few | AWSFLQGVRNSPLH